The 25 T cell receptor beta chains in this list originate from one sample, sequenced in a study of post-analysis software for immune sequencing data. Study-wide results and limits: Elevated frequency relative to controls characterized four or five TRBV segments in patients, TRBV5-6, TRBV5-1 and TRBV20-1 among them.

The authors incorporated unique molecular identifiers into the TCR beta cDNA libraries. TCRdb reanalysed the PCR reads using MiXCR and keeps one entry per CDR3 protein. The data contain hundreds of thousands of distinct CDR3 sequences, approximately 57% of them singletons. These TCRs are of unknown antigen specificity. Input material: blood. The receptors derive from a girl aged 5-17 years with multiple sclerosis.

The J gene is TRBJ2-1, the V gene TRBV15; a weak D match, TRBD1 (5 bases). From germline, CDR1 is LNHNV and CDR2 YYDKDF (reference sequence). This CDR3 spans 17 amino acids. The V and J ends lost 0 bases and 0 bases respectively, with 12 bases between them. CDR3 sequence reads: CATSRDQGTSSYNEQFF. In nucleotides, the CDR3 is TGTGCCACCAGCAGAGATCAGGGAACCAGCTCCTACAATGAGCAGTTCTTC. Filled out from reference TRBV15 and TRBJ2-1, the complete variable domain reads DAMVIQNPRYQVTQFGKPVTLSCSQTLNHNVMYWYQQKSSQAPKLLFHYYDKDFNNEADTPDNFQSRRPNTSFCFLDIRSPGLGDTAMYLCATSRDQGTSSYNEQFFGPGTRLTVL.

This chain links TRBV27 with TRBJ2-5, with TRBD1 as a possible D gene (6 bases). Trimming cost V 6 bases and J 0 bases, with 11 bases left between them. The length of the CDR3 is 14 residues. CDR1 MNHEY and CDR2 SMNVEV come from the germline V gene (reference sequence). The CDR3 bases are TGTGCCAGCAGCTCCCGGACAGACCAAGAGACCCAGTACTTC. Residues: CASSSRTDQETQYF.

The chain couples TRBV5-1 to TRBJ1-2; possible D gene TRBD1, 5 bases. CDR3 length: 14 amino acids. Looked up from germline, CDR1 is SGHRS and CDR2 is YFSETQ. Between the trimmed V and J ends, which lost 0 bases and 6 bases, there was a span of 12 bases. The CDR3 DNA follows: TGCGCCAGCAGCTTGGCCATTGGGGGAGATGGCTACACCTTC. Translating it yields CASSLAIGGDGYTF.

The chain employs TRBV29-1 and TRBJ2-7; a weak D match, TRBD2 (7 bases). V lost 3 bases and J lost 4, with 16 bases in between. This CDR3 comprises 14 residues. From germline, CDR1 is SQVTM and CDR2 ANQGSEA. CDR3 loop: CSVEGASGEYEQYF. The CDR3, as DNA: TGCAGCGTTGAGGGGGCTAGCGGAGAATACGAGCAGTACTTC.

In its sample, this clonotype was seen a few times. The V call is TRBV6-1, the J call TRBJ1-2; possible D gene TRBD1, 5 bases. CDR1 is MNHNS and CDR2 is SASEGT in the germline V gene. V lost 3 bases to trimming and J lost 5 bases, with 19 bases between them. CDR3 length: 16 amino acids. For the CDR3, the DNA is TGTGCCAGCAGTGAGTCCGGGACTCAGCACCTTTATGGCTACACCTTC. This translates into CASSESGTQHLYGYTF.

This clonotype occurred a few times. V usage is TRBV20-1 and J usage is TRBJ2-7, with TRBD1 matching 8 bases. This CDR3 region has 12 residues. V shed 6 bases and J 5 bases; nucleotides not matched to a gene: 6. Germline values: CDR1 DFQATT, CDR2 SNEGSKA (reference sequence). The CDR3 region has the DNA TGCAGTGCCACCGACAGGGGCCACGAGCAGTACTTC. Protein product: CSATDRGHEQYF.

This chain joins TRBV3-1 and TRBJ2-1; 9 nucleotides align to TRBD2. Germline CDR1 is LGHDT and CDR2 is YNNKEL (reference sequence). Trimming cost V 2 bases and J 5 bases; bases outside gene matches: 16. The length of the CDR3 is 19 residues. The CDR3 loop is CASSQPKIRAGGLDNEQFF. The CDR3 DNA follows: TGTGCCAGCAGCCAACCCAAAATTCGCGCGGGGGGGCTAGACAATGAGCAGTTCTTC.

CDR3 sequence (DNA): TGTGCCTGGAGAGCGGGTCGCAATCAGCCCCAGCATTTT. Encoded protein: CAWRAGRNQPQHF. The chain links TRBV30 to TRBJ1-5, with D unresolved. CDR3 length: 13 amino acids. Looked up from germline, CDR1 is GTSNPN and CDR2 is SVGIG (reference sequence). Deletions cut 3 bases from V and 2 bases from J, with 8 bases between.

The rearrangement links TRBV20-1 to TRBJ1-2; D possibly corresponds to TRBD1 (5 bases). Germline V CDR1 and CDR2: DFQATT, SNEGSKA (reference sequence). There are 16 residues in the CDR3. Trimming removed 0 bases at V and 2 bases at J, with 16 bases between. The CDR3 loop is CSAREPPAPGNYGYTF. The DNA for the CDR3 is TGCAGTGCTAGAGAGCCCCCGGCCCCAGGGAACTATGGCTACACCTTC.

The genes are TRBV10-3 and TRBJ2-5; no reliable D call. Germline V gene lookup returns CDR1 ENHRY and CDR2 SYGVKD. The V end lost 7 bases, the J end lost 2 bases, and 5 bases lay between the germline ends. This CDR3 has 11 amino acids. CDR3 sequence reads: CAIKGQETQYF. The DNA for the CDR3 is TGTGCCATCAAGGGACAAGAGACCCAGTACTTC.

This clonotype has a single count. The rearrangement links TRBV29-1 to TRBJ2-5; D is ambiguous. Germline CDR1 SQVTM, CDR2 ANQGSEA. This CDR3 region has 12 residues. As DNA, the CDR3 is TGCACGTCCTCGTTGGGTGGGGAGACCCAGTACTTC. This translates into CTSSLGGETQYF.

The V and J genes are TRBV6-2 or TRBV6-3 and TRBJ1-1; D remains unclear. CDR3 size: 13 residues. V was cut by 0 bases and J by 4 bases, with 6 bases left in between. Germline V CDR1 and CDR2: MNHEY, SVGEGT. CDR3 region: CASSYSGFTEAFF. DNA for the CDR3: TGTGCCAGCAGTTACTCAGGGTTCACTGAAGCTTTCTTT.

V is TRBV9 and J is TRBJ2-5; TRBD2 matches at 8 bases. Germline V gives CDR1 SGDLS, CDR2 YYNGEE. Unmatched junction bases numbered 6, after V lost 1 base and J lost 1 base. CDR3 length: 16 amino acids. The CDR3 bases are TGTGCCAGCAGCGTAAGGAGCGGGAGACTCCAAGAGACCCAGTACTTC. Protein: CASSVRSGRLQETQYF.

As for this clonotype: A junction end diverges from the germline sequence, so it may reflect a read error. This chain links TRBV12-3 or TRBV12-4 with TRBJ2-7; D remains ambiguous. This CDR3 is built from 14 residues. CDR3 nucleotide sequence: TGTGCCGGCAGTTCCTTAGGGATCACCTACGAGCAGTACTTC. Translation: CAGSSLGITYEQYF.

J is TRBJ2-1 and V is TRBV7-7, with D possibly TRBD1 on 6 matching bases. The CDR3 covers 17 residues. Germline loops: CDR1 SSHAT, CDR2 FNYEAQ (reference sequence). Between the trimmed V and J ends, which lost 0 bases and 1 base, there was a span of 13 bases. DNA for the CDR3: TGTGCCAGCAGCTTAGCCATTACGACAGGTTCCTACAATGAGCAGTTCTTC. This sequence encodes CASSLAITTGSYNEQFF.

This clonotype has more than one count but fewer than ten. DNA of the CDR3: TGTGCCAGCAGTTACGAGCGGGGGAATACGCAGTATTTT. Residues: CASSYERGNTQYF. V is TRBV6-2 or TRBV6-3 and J is TRBJ2-3, with TRBD2 identical over 8 bases. In germline, CDR1 is MNHEY, CDR2 SVGEGT. The junction had 2 bases not matched to a gene; V was cut back by 2 bases and J by 7 bases. The length of the CDR3 is 13 residues.

DNA for the CDR3: TGTGCCAGCAGTTACAACGGGGCGGGAGAGACCCAGTACTTC. This codes for CASSYNGAGETQYF. V is TRBV27 and J is TRBJ2-5; D may be TRBD1 or TRBD2 (5 bases each). Trimming took off 4 bases at V and 4 bases at J, with 13 bases between the two ends. The length of the CDR3 is 14 residues. Germline loops: CDR1 MNHEY, CDR2 SMNVEV (reference sequence).

The V call is TRBV5-5, the J call TRBJ1-6; 7 nucleotides line up with TRBD1. There are 15 residues in the CDR3. Germline trimming cut 5 bases from V and 6 bases from J; bases unmatched to any gene: 8. CDR1 and CDR2 (germline): SGHKS, YYEKEE (reference sequence). The DNA of the CDR3 is TGTGCCAGCAGACCGAGGACAGGCGTTAATTCACCCCTCCACTTT. It is translated as CASRPRTGVNSPLHF.

This clonotype was seen a handful of times. The chain joins TRBV20-1 to TRBJ1-4; D gene ambiguous. This CDR3 spans 14 amino acids. Deletions cut 3 bases from V and 3 bases from J, with 11 bases between. Germline V lookup: CDR1 DFQATT, CDR2 SNEGSKA (reference sequence). The CDR3, as DNA: TGCAGTGCTAGTATCCTGCAATCTAATGAAAAACTGTTTTTT. It translates to CSASILQSNEKLFF.

This clonotype has more than one count but fewer than ten. The chain employs TRBV5-1 and TRBJ2-4; D gene uncertain. V lost 4 bases to trimming and J lost 0 bases, with 8 bases between them. The CDR3 runs 14 residues. Germline CDR1 and CDR2: SGHRS and YFSETQ. In DNA, the CDR3 is TGCGCCAGCAGCCAAAATCTAGCCAAAAACATTCAGTACTTC. The encoded protein is CASSQNLAKNIQYF.

A few counts support this clonotype. The chain joins TRBV20-1 to TRBJ1-1, with D possibly being TRBD1 (5 bases). V lost 3 bases and J lost 0, with 20 bases in between. Germline-derived CDR1 and CDR2 are DFQATT and SNEGSKA (reference sequence). This CDR3 spans 17 amino acids. The CDR3 region is CSASKEVAGLMNTEAFF. CDR3 DNA: TGCAGTGCTAGTAAGGAGGTGGCAGGGTTGATGAACACTGAAGCTTTCTTT.

The V call is TRBV12-3 or TRBV12-4, the J call TRBJ2-3; TRBD2 agrees at 7 bases. This CDR3 contains 13 residues. Trimming took 3 bases from V and 3 from J; bases not matched to a gene: 0. This CDR3 reads CASSLRETDTQYF. The CDR3 DNA sequence: TGTGCCAGCAGTTTGCGGGAGACAGATACGCAGTATTTT.

The CDR3 nucleotides read TGTGCCAGCTCACCAAATCCAGGGTCCATGAACACTGAAGCTTTCTTT. The encoded protein is CASSPNPGSMNTEAFF. J is TRBJ1-1 and V is TRBV18, with D possibly matching TRBD1 (5 bases). The length of the CDR3 is 16 residues. Germline V gene sequence: CDR1 KGHSH, CDR2 LQKENI. With 2 bases removed from V and 0 bases from J, the gap between germline ends came to 13 bases.

This clonotype was observed a handful of times. The genes are TRBV7-9 and TRBJ2-7, with D possibly called TRBD1 or TRBD2 (5 bases each). From germline, CDR1 is SEHNR and CDR2 FQNEAQ (reference sequence). Trimming took 7 bases from V and 0 from J, leaving 16 bases between them. The length of the CDR3 is 15 residues. The CDR3, as DNA: TGTGCCAGCACCAACTGGGACGCCGCCTCCTACGAGCAGTACTTC. This codes for CASTNWDAASYEQYF. The complete variable domain, with remaining parts taken from reference TRBV7-9 and TRBJ2-7, reads DTGVSQNPRHKITKRGQNVTFRCDPISEHNRLYWYRQTLGQGPEFLTYFQNEAQLEKSRLLSDRFSAERPKGSFSTLEIQRTEQGDSAMYLCASTNWDAASYEQYFGPGTRLTVT.

This clonotype was recorded once. The CDR3 is CSAGDSSNNEQFF. In DNA, the CDR3 is TGCAGTGCCGGGGACAGTTCTAACAATGAGCAGTTCTTC. The V gene is TRBV20-1, the J gene TRBJ2-1; 7 nucleotides agree with TRBD1. The V gene's germline CDR1 is DFQATT and CDR2 SNEGSKA (reference sequence). The V gene end was trimmed by 6 bases and the J gene end by 5 bases; junction bases not matched to a gene: 7. The length of the CDR3 is 13 residues.